The clone carrying this T cell receptor (beta chain) was seen at least ten times. Its antigen is currently unknown. The sample comes from a study of T cell repertoires in cytomegalovirus infection. The wider study: TCR beta signatures that were public indicated CMV infection and matching HLA type. Notes on the study in general: HLA-C-restricted TCR beta clonotypes specific for CMV led the ex vivo response. Cumulative public TCR beta family frequency identified carriers of CMV plus the relevant HLA.

One entry per CDR3 protein, called by TCRdb with MiXCR from the reads. Of about 310,000 distinct CDR3 sequences in the sample, about 17% were seen once. The CDR3 runs to 12 residues. Per germline, CDR1 SGHTA and CDR2 FQGTGA. V lost 5 bases to trimming and J lost 6 bases, with 7 bases between them. The rearrangement uses TRBV7-3 and TRBJ2-2; no firm D call. The TCR originated in a human donor in good health (CMV status not recorded). Some clones in this sample may be carry-over from other donors' samples. The source material was PBMCs. Written as DNA, the CDR3 is TGTGCCAGCAGCCGTAGTCCCGGGGAGCTGTTTTTT. Translation gives CASSRSPGELFF.